This T cell receptor beta chain was observed in a study of blood T cell repertoires in COVID-19. Study overall: COVID-19 samples collected from the United States, Italy and Spain covered acute and convalescent phases.

The CDR3 length is 13 residues. CDR1 and CDR2 from the germline V gene are SNHLY and FYNNEI. J was trimmed by 6 bases and V by 3 bases; bases with no gene match: 0. Authors' data handling: Counts of nucleated cells, estimated from reference gene primer amplification, were obtained. Method: immunoSEQ multiplex PCR; TCRdb's copy keeps in-frame clones and lacks some. The V and J calls and clone size are taken from that table; D and trimming were inferred from the DNA. The data hold fewer than 150,000 clones, with 88% observed a single time. The sequenced sample consisted of peripheral blood. The J gene is TRBJ2-1, the V gene TRBV2; TRBD2 matches at 9 bases. The TCR sequence derives from a woman in her fifties or sixties with active or convalescent COVID-19. In nucleotides, the CDR3 is TGTGCCAGCAGTGAGGGACTAGCCAATGAGCAGTTCTTC. This sequence encodes CASSEGLANEQFF.